This is a list of T cell receptor beta chains from one sample in a study of blood T cell repertoires in COVID-19. Produced via immunoSEQ multiplex PCR; TCRdb's table is partial and in-frame only. Counted here are about 190,000 clones, over 75% occurring once; the ten biggest clones make up approximately 3%. What was sequenced was peripheral blood. Receptors were obtained from a woman of 80 years or more with active or convalescent COVID-19. CDR3s include the opening cysteine and the closing phenylalanine or tryptophan. Fields, in order: J gene, V gene, D gene, clone size, CDR3 DNA, CDR3 protein. A D gene is named only where the DNA matches it firmly. Rows give clone size only sometimes, using once, few, many, or a class for an expanded clone.

>TRBJ2-1|TRBV4-1|TRBD2|-
TGCGCCAGCAGCCTATCCGGGACTAGCTCCTCCCGCAATGAGCAGTTCTTC
CASSLSGTSSSRNEQFF
>TRBJ1-2|TRBV18|-|-
TGTGCCAGCTCACCCAACAGGGATGGCTACACCTTC
CASSPNRDGYTF
>TRBJ2-7|TRBV7-9|TRBD1|-
TGTGCCAGCAGCCTCAAAAGGACAGGGCCGTCCTACGAGCAGTACTTC
CASSLKRTGPSYEQYF
>TRBJ1-2|TRBV30|-|-
TGTGCCTGGAGTAGGGGCGAAGGGTATGGCTACACCTTC
CAWSRGEGYGYTF
>TRBJ1-2|TRBV27|TRBD1|-
TGTGCCAGCAGGGGGACAGCATACTATGGCTACACCTTC
CASRGTAYYGYTF
>TRBJ2-5|TRBV5-4|TRBD1|-
TGTGCCAGCAGCCCCCGGTCAGGGACAGCAGAGACCCAGTACTTC
CASSPRSGTAETQYF
>TRBJ2-2|TRBV30|TRBD1|-
TGTGCCTGGAGGGGACAGGGGAACACCGGGGAGCTGTTTTTT
CAWRGQGNTGELFF
>TRBJ2-1|TRBV7-7|TRBD2|-
TGTGCTAGCAGCTTAGCCGGCGGGGGGCCAAATGAGCAGTTCTTC
CASSLAGGGPNEQFF
>TRBJ1-2|TRBV5-1|TRBD1|-
TGCGCCAGCAGCCTAATGGGACAGCCCCCAATCTCCTTC
CASSLMGQPPISF
>TRBJ1-2|TRBV9|-|-
TGTGCCAGCAGCCCCGGCTATGGCTACACCTTC
CASSPGYGYTF
>TRBJ1-2|TRBV12-3/TRBV12-4|-|-
TGTGCCAGCAGTTTCCGCAGAATCTATGGCTACACCTTC
CASSFRRIYGYTF
>TRBJ1-2|TRBV5-1|-|few
TGCGCCAGCAGCACTGACAGGCTCCGTGGCTACACCTTC
CASSTDRLRGYTF
>TRBJ1-1|TRBV6-6|-|-
TGTGCCAGCAGGCCCCACAGGGTTGACACTGAAGCTTTCTTT
CASRPHRVDTEAFF
>TRBJ2-1|TRBV11-2|-|-
TGTGCCAGCAGCTTAGAGGCTTCGCAGCAGTTCTTC
CASSLEASQQFF
>TRBJ1-2|TRBV7-2|-|few
TGTGCCAGCAGCTTAGTAGGGCCAGGGACATTCCGAGGCTACACCTTC
CASSLVGPGTFRGYTF
>TRBJ2-3|TRBV9|-|-
TGTGCCAGCAGCGTGACCCTAGAAGATACGCAGTATTTT
CASSVTLEDTQYF
>TRBJ1-2|TRBV6-2/TRBV6-3|-|-
TGTGCCAGCAGCAACCCCGGGACACACTATGGCTACACCTTC
CASSNPGTHYGYTF
>TRBJ1-2|TRBV6-5|TRBD1|-
TGTGCCAGCAGTTCCGGGCACAGGGGGCTCAATGGCTACACCTTC
CASSSGHRGLNGYTF
>TRBJ2-7|TRBV9|-|-
TGTGCCAGCAGCGGGCGGGACAGCGATTCCTACGAGCAGTACTTC
CASSGRDSDSYEQYF
>TRBJ1-5|TRBV20-1|-|-
TGCAGTGCTAGTCCAGGGGCGCGAGATCAGCCCCAGCATTTT
CSASPGARDQPQHF
>TRBJ2-3|TRBV7-7|TRBD2|once
TGTGCTAGCAGCCCGACTAGCGGGGGGCCGGGTACGCAGTATTTT
CASSPTSGGPGTQYF
>TRBJ2-1|TRBV2|-|-
TGTGCCAGCAGACAAAGGGAGGATGAGCAGTTCTTC
CASRQREDEQFF
>TRBJ1-1|TRBV27|TRBD1|-
TGTGCCAGCACTAAGGACAGGCTAAACACTGAAGCTTTCTTT
CASTKDRLNTEAFF
>TRBJ2-7|TRBV5-5|-|once
TGTGCCAGCAGTTTCGGGGTGTACGAGCAGTACTTC
CASSFGVYEQYF
>TRBJ2-7|TRBV15|-|-
TGTGCCACCAGCAGAGAGCCCAACATACCCTACGAGCAGTACTTC
CATSREPNIPYEQYF
>TRBJ2-1|TRBV28|TRBD1|-
TGTGCCAGCAGTTTTGAACGGGACAGGCCGGACAATGAGCAGTTCTTC
CASSFERDRPDNEQFF
>TRBJ1-1|TRBV10-3|-|-
TGTGCCATCAGCCGTTCAGGTTTCGACACTGAAGCTTTCTTT
CAISRSGFDTEAFF
>TRBJ1-4|TRBV10-3|-|few
TGTGCCATCAGTGAGCGCGAGGGATCTGAAAAACTGTTTTTT
CAISEREGSEKLFF
>TRBJ2-3|TRBV7-9|-|-
TGTGCCAGCAGCTCGCAGGGGTGGGGAGATACGCAGTATTTT
CASSSQGWGDTQYF
>TRBJ1-1|TRBV4-1|-|-
TGCGCCAGCAGCCACTCTTATAAAGGACAAGCGGGGCCCACTGAAGCTTTCTTT
CASSHSYKGQAGPTEAFF
>TRBJ1-1|TRBV18|-|-
TGTGCCAGCTCACGAAGACACGGGAGCATGAACACTGAAGCTTTCTTT
CASSRRHGSMNTEAFF
>TRBJ2-1|TRBV7-2|TRBD2|-
TGTGCCAGCAGCTCACGGCGGGGGACCTCCTACAATGAGCAGTTCTTC
CASSSRRGTSYNEQFF
>TRBJ2-1|TRBV6-5|TRBD2|-
TGTGCCAGCAGACCACTAGCGGGTTATTACAATGAGCAGTTCTTC
CASRPLAGYYNEQFF
>TRBJ2-3|TRBV4-2|TRBD2|-
TGTGCCAGCAGCCGCTTAGCGGGGACACCCACAGATACGCAGTATTTT
CASSRLAGTPTDTQYF
>TRBJ2-2|TRBV28|-|-
TGTGCCAGCATCGAAAACAGGAACACCGGGGAGCTGTTTTTT
CASIENRNTGELFF
>TRBJ2-1|TRBV6-4|-|-
TGTGCCAGCAGCAGGGTAGCGGCTTCGTACAATGAGCAGTTCTTC
CASSRVAASYNEQFF
>TRBJ2-6|TRBV5-1|-|-
TGCGCCAGCAGCTCCTTTGCAGGCCTGGGGGCGTCTGGGGCCAACGTCCTGACTTTC
CASSSFAGLGASGANVLTF
>TRBJ2-1|TRBV7-9|TRBD1|-
TGTGCCAGCAGCGGCTGGACAGGGTGGCGATATTGCAATGAGCAGTTCTTC
CASSGWTGWRYCNEQFF
>TRBJ1-2|TRBV28|-|-
TGTGCCAGCAGTTTTGGTGGACAAACTAACTATGGCTACACCTTC
CASSFGGQTNYGYTF
>TRBJ2-7|TRBV7-9|-|-
TGTGCCAGCAGCCCCGGGATGTACGCCACCTCCTACGAGCAGTACTTC
CASSPGMYATSYEQYF
>TRBJ2-1|TRBV28|-|-
TGTGCCAGCAGTCCTGCGCGGAGCTCCTACAATGAGCAGTTCTTC
CASSPARSSYNEQFF
>TRBJ2-2|TRBV5-1|TRBD2|once
TGCGCCAGCCGGGCTAGCGGGGTGACCGGGGAGCTGTTTTTT
CASRASGVTGELFF
>TRBJ1-2|TRBV7-2|-|-
TGTGCCAGCAGCTTAATGGTAGCTAACTATGGCTACACCTTC
CASSLMVANYGYTF
>TRBJ1-2|TRBV19|TRBD1|-
TGTGCCAGTAGTATAGAAGGAGGGGGCCAAGGCTACACCTTC
CASSIEGGGQGYTF
>TRBJ2-1|TRBV3-1/TRBV3-2|-|-
TGTGCCAGCAGCCGGCAAGGGGGGGACTACAATGAGCAGTTCTTC
CASSRQGGDYNEQFF
>TRBJ2-1|TRBV10-1|-|-
TGCGCCAGCAGTGAGAAGGAGAACTACAATGAGCAGTTCTTC
CASSEKENYNEQFF
>TRBJ2-1|TRBV28|-|once
TGTGCCAGCAGTGGGGGGAGCTCCTACAATGAGCAGTTCTTC
CASSGGSSYNEQFF
>TRBJ2-3|TRBV5-1|TRBD2|-
TGCGCCAGCAGGTCGAGCGGGGAGAGCACAGATACGCAGTATTTT
CASRSSGESTDTQYF
>TRBJ2-7|TRBV19|TRBD1|-
TGTGCCAGTAAACTCGGGACAGGGGTTCGCGAGCAGTACTTC
CASKLGTGVREQYF
>TRBJ1-2|TRBV18|-|-
TGTGCCAGCTCACCACCTCAGGGCGATGGCTACACCTTC
CASSPPQGDGYTF
>TRBJ2-1|TRBV6-5|-|-
TGTGCCAGCAGACGCACTAGATTTGGTGAGCAGTTCTTC
CASRRTRFGEQFF